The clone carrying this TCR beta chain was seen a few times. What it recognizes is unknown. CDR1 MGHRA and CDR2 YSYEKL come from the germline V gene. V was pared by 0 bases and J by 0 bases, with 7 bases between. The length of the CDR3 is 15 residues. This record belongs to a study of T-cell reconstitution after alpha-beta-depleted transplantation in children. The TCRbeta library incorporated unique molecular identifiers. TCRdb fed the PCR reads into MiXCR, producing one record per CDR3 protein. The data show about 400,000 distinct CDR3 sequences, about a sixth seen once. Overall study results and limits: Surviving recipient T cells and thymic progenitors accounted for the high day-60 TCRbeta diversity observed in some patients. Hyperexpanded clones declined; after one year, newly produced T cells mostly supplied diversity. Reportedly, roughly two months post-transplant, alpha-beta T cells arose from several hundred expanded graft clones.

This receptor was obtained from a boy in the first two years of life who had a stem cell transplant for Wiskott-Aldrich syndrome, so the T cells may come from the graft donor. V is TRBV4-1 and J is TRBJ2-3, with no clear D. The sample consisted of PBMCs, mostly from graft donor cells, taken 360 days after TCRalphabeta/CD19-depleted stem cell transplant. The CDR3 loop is CASSQEFPSTDTQYF. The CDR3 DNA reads TGCGCCAGCAGCCAAGAGTTCCCGAGCACAGATACGCAGTATTTT.